This TCR beta chain originates from a study of T cell clusters in autoimmune cytopenias. One tube held mixed TRB-A and TRB-B primer pools for touch-down PCR. TCRdb reanalyzed the multiplex PCR reads and collapses them to one entry per CDR3 protein, without DNA. This listing includes approximately 7,700 distinct CDR3 sequences. TRB amplification used approximately 250 ng of peripheral blood genomic DNA. The CDR3 loop spans 16 amino acids. Germline lookup yields CDR1 SGHRS and CDR2 YFSETQ. The same sample was also used in a study of T cell repertoires in aging, cancer and after chemotherapy.

Sequencing was performed on peripheral blood. This chain joins TRBV5-1 and TRBJ2-3; TCRdb designates TRBD2, a call that cannot be tested without DNA. The TCR comes from a human donor in good health. The CDR3 spells CASSLDGGGAGDTQYF.